The rows below give T cell receptor beta chains drawn from one sample of a study of CD8+CD57+ T cells in acquired aplastic anemia. TCRdb used MiXCR to reprocess the reads, holding one entry per CDR3 protein. The sample comprises around 290,000 distinct CDR3 sequences, roughly 53% of which are singletons, and 1.3% rests with the top ten. The sample comprised sorted CD4+, CD8+, or CD8+CD57+ T cells (not recorded which) from PBMCs. Source of these receptors: a human donor with aplastic anemia. Each CDR3 is given with its conserved first and last residue. D genes are given only for firm matches. Rows give clone size only sometimes, using once, few, many, or a class for an expanded clone.

clone size: -
V gene: TRBV7-9
D gene: -
J gene: TRBJ2-7
CDR3 protein: CASSLVGQYEQYF
CDR3 DNA: TGTGCCAGCAGCTTAGTCGGCCAGTACGAGCAGTACTTC

clone size: -
V gene: TRBV20-1
D gene: -
J gene: TRBJ1-5
CDR3 protein: CSASNPGREVQPQHF
CDR3 DNA: TGCAGTGCTAGTAATCCGGGGAGGGAAGTTCAGCCCCAGCATTTT

clone size: -
V gene: TRBV7-9
D gene: -
J gene: TRBJ1-6
CDR3 protein: CASRMWGPDSPLHF
CDR3 DNA: TGTGCCAGCAGGATGTGGGGTCCGGATTCACCCCTCCACTTT

clone size: -
V gene: TRBV10-3
D gene: TRBD1
J gene: TRBJ2-2
CDR3 protein: CAIRISGQADTGELFF
CDR3 DNA: TGTGCCATCAGAATTTCGGGACAGGCCGACACCGGGGAGCTGTTTTTT

clone size: many
V gene: TRBV6-5
D gene: -
J gene: TRBJ1-6
CDR3 protein: CASTLTNNSPLHF
CDR3 DNA: TGTGCCAGCACACTAACGAATAATTCACCCCTCCACTTT

clone size: -
V gene: TRBV24-1
D gene: -
J gene: TRBJ2-1
CDR3 protein: CATSDLRRGIFEQFF
CDR3 DNA: TGTGCCACCAGTGATTTGAGGAGGGGCATCTTTGAGCAGTTCTTC

clone size: -
V gene: TRBV7-8
D gene: TRBD2
J gene: TRBJ2-7
CDR3 protein: CASSLGREGEQYF
CDR3 DNA: TGTGCCAGCAGCTTAGGTAGGGAGGGCGAGCAGTACTTC

clone size: -
V gene: TRBV6-5
D gene: -
J gene: TRBJ1-4
CDR3 protein: CASTNLGPYEKLFF
CDR3 DNA: TGTGCCAGCACCAACCTGGGACCATACGAAAAACTGTTTTTT

clone size: many
V gene: TRBV7-3
D gene: TRBD1
J gene: TRBJ1-2
CDR3 protein: CASSTRQGHGYTF
CDR3 DNA: TGTGCCAGCAGCACCAGACAGGGACATGGCTACACCTTC

clone size: -
V gene: TRBV7-3
D gene: TRBD2
J gene: TRBJ2-3
CDR3 protein: CASSTIAGGKTDTQYF
CDR3 DNA: TGTGCCAGCAGCACGATAGCGGGGGGGAAGACAGATACGCAGTATTTT

clone size: -
V gene: TRBV5-4
D gene: -
J gene: TRBJ1-1
CDR3 protein: CASSFRGRKNTEAFF
CDR3 DNA: TGTGCCAGCAGCTTCCGCGGCAGGAAGAACACTGAAGCTTTCTTT

clone size: once
V gene: TRBV7-8
D gene: -
J gene: TRBJ1-6
CDR3 protein: CASSLGLGDSPLHF
CDR3 DNA: TGTGCCAGCAGCTTAGGACTGGGGGATTCACCCCTCCACTTT

clone size: many
V gene: TRBV5-6
D gene: TRBD1
J gene: TRBJ1-4
CDR3 protein: CASSFGTGVEKLFF
CDR3 DNA: TGTGCCAGCAGCTTTGGGACAGGTGTTGAAAAACTGTTTTTT

clone size: -
V gene: TRBV30
D gene: -
J gene: TRBJ2-1
CDR3 protein: CAWEISSYNEQFF
CDR3 DNA: TGTGCCTGGGAGATATCCTCCTACAATGAGCAGTTCTTC

clone size: -
V gene: TRBV19
D gene: -
J gene: TRBJ1-5
CDR3 protein: CASSIGSSNQPQHF
CDR3 DNA: TGTGCCAGTAGTATAGGGTCTAGCAATCAGCCCCAGCATTTT

clone size: -
V gene: TRBV24-1
D gene: -
J gene: TRBJ1-3
CDR3 protein: CATSDPGSGNTIYF
CDR3 DNA: TGTGCCACCAGTGATCCAGGCTCTGGAAACACCATATATTTT

clone size: -
V gene: TRBV7-8
D gene: -
J gene: TRBJ2-5
CDR3 protein: CASSRNREETQYF
CDR3 DNA: TGTGCCAGCAGCAGAAACAGGGAAGAGACCCAGTACTTC

clone size: -
V gene: TRBV10-3
D gene: TRBD1
J gene: TRBJ2-1
CDR3 protein: CAIGTGDANEQFF
CDR3 DNA: TGTGCCATTGGGACAGGGGATGCCAATGAGCAGTTCTTC

clone size: -
V gene: TRBV7-9
D gene: -
J gene: TRBJ1-2
CDR3 protein: CASSPTTAYGYTF
CDR3 DNA: TGTGCCAGCAGCCCGACGACAGCTTATGGCTACACCTTC

clone size: -
V gene: TRBV7-7
D gene: -
J gene: TRBJ2-5
CDR3 protein: CASSKGGKETQYF
CDR3 DNA: TGTGCTAGCAGCAAAGGGGGAAAAGAGACCCAGTACTTC

clone size: -
V gene: TRBV5-4
D gene: -
J gene: TRBJ2-5
CDR3 protein: CASSPERDQETQYF
CDR3 DNA: TGTGCCAGCAGCCCAGAGCGGGACCAAGAGACCCAGTACTTC

clone size: -
V gene: TRBV20-1
D gene: TRBD1
J gene: TRBJ1-1
CDR3 protein: CSACRDRRNTEAFF
CDR3 DNA: TGCAGTGCTTGTAGGGACAGGAGGAACACTGAAGCTTTCTTT

clone size: many
V gene: TRBV19
D gene: -
J gene: TRBJ1-5
CDR3 protein: CASGAAGKANQPQHF
CDR3 DNA: TGTGCCAGTGGGGCGGCAGGGAAGGCCAATCAGCCCCAGCATTTT

clone size: many
V gene: TRBV12-5
D gene: TRBD2
J gene: TRBJ2-2
CDR3 protein: CASGPGTSGNTGELFF
CDR3 DNA: TGTGCTAGTGGACCCGGGACTAGCGGAAACACCGGGGAGCTGTTTTTT

clone size: once
V gene: TRBV9
D gene: -
J gene: TRBJ1-6
CDR3 protein: CASNVEGGLNSPLHF
CDR3 DNA: TGTGCCAGCAACGTAGAGGGGGGGCTAAATTCACCCCTCCACTTT

clone size: many
V gene: TRBV5-1
D gene: TRBD1
J gene: TRBJ2-2
CDR3 protein: CASSAGTGRNTGELFF
CDR3 DNA: TGCGCCAGCAGCGCCGGGACAGGGAGAAACACCGGGGAGCTGTTTTTT

clone size: many
V gene: TRBV12-3/TRBV12-4
D gene: -
J gene: TRBJ2-5
CDR3 protein: CASNRDSRGTQYF
CDR3 DNA: TGTGCCAGCAACCGGGACTCCAGGGGGACCCAGTACTTC

clone size: -
V gene: TRBV15
D gene: TRBD1
J gene: TRBJ2-2
CDR3 protein: CATSRDPGTGRPGELFF
CDR3 DNA: TGTGCCACCAGCAGGGACCCTGGGACAGGGCGGCCCGGGGAGCTGTTTTTT

clone size: many
V gene: TRBV7-8
D gene: -
J gene: TRBJ2-2
CDR3 protein: CASSRIANTGELFF
CDR3 DNA: TGTGCCAGCAGCCGGATTGCGAACACCGGGGAGCTGTTTTTT

clone size: once
V gene: TRBV5-1
D gene: -
J gene: TRBJ1-6
CDR3 protein: CASSWAGTYNSPLHF
CDR3 DNA: TGCGCCAGCAGCTGGGCAGGGACCTATAATTCACCCCTCCACTTT

clone size: -
V gene: TRBV2
D gene: TRBD1
J gene: TRBJ2-7
CDR3 protein: CASSDRDRVSYEQYF
CDR3 DNA: TGCGCCAGCAGCGACCGGGACAGGGTCTCCTACGAGCAGTACTTC

clone size: -
V gene: TRBV9
D gene: -
J gene: TRBJ2-5
CDR3 protein: CASSVAISGQETQYF
CDR3 DNA: TGTGCCAGCAGCGTAGCGATCAGCGGCCAAGAGACCCAGTACTTC